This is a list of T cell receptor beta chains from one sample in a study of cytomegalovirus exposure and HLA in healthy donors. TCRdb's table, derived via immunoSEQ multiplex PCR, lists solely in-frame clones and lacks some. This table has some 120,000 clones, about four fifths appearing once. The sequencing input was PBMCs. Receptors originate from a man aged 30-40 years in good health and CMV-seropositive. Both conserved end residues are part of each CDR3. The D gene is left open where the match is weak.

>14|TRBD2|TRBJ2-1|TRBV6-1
TGTGCCGGCAGTTCTAGGACTAGTTACAATGAGCAGTTCTTC
CAGSSRTSYNEQFF
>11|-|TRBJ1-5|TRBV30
TGTGCCTGGAGTGACGCATCAGCCCAGCATTTT
CAWSDASAQHF
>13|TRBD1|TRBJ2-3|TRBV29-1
TGCAGCGTTGAAGGAGGGGGCTCAGATACGCAGTATTTT
CSVEGGGSDTQYF
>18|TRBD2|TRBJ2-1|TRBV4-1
TGCGCCAGCAGCCAAGAAGGCTTTTGGGGGGAGGGCCCGAACGAGCAGTTCTTC
CASSQEGFWGEGPNEQFF
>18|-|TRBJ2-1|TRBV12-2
TGTGCAAGTCGCTTAGCCGGAGGCCCACCTTCTTACTACAATGAGCAGTTCTTC
CASRLAGGPPSYYNEQFF
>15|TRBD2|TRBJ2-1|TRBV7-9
TGTGCCAGCAGCCAGGGACTAGCGGTCTACAATGAGCAGTTCTTC
CASSQGLAVYNEQFF
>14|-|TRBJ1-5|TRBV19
TGTGCCAGTACCCAGGGTGGCAGGGGCAAGCCCCAGCATTTT
CASTQGGRGKPQHF
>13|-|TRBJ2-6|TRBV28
TGTGCCAGCAGACGGGGTAGGGCCAACGTCCTGACTTTC
CASRRGRANVLTF
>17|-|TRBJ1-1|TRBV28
TGTGCCAGCAGTGTTGGAGGACCGGGAGTTTGGAACACTGAAGCTTTCTTT
CASSVGGPGVWNTEAFF
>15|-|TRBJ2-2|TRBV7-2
TGTGCCAGCAGCTTAGTGGGGGGAGAAGCCGGGGAGCTGTTTTTT
CASSLVGGEAGELFF
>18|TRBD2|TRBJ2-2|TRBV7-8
TGTGCCAGCAGCTCGACCCATGCCCGGCGGGGGGGGGCCGGGGAGCTGTTTTTT
CASSSTHARRGGAGELFF
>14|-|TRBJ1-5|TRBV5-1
TGCGCCAGCAGGTTAGGGGATAACAATCAGCCCCAGCATTTT
CASRLGDNNQPQHF
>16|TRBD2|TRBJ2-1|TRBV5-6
TGTGCCGGCAGCTTGGACGCGGGAGTCGCCTACAATGAGCAGTTCTTC
CAGSLDAGVAYNEQFF